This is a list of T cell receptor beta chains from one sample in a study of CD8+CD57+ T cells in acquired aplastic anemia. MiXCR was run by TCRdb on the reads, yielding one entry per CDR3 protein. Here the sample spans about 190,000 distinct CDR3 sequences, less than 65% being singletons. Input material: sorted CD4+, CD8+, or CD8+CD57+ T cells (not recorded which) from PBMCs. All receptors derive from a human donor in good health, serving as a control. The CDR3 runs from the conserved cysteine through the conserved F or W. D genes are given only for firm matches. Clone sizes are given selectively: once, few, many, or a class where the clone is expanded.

cdr3_nt: TGTGCCAGCAGCTCAAGGACGGCTCCGAGCAATCAGCCCCAGCATTTT
cdr3_aa: CASSSRTAPSNQPQHF
clone_size: many
v_call: TRBV7-2
j_call: TRBJ1-5
d_call: .
cdr3_length: 16

cdr3_nt: TGTGCCACCAGCAAGGGATCGAGCTCCTACAATGAGCAGTTCTTC
cdr3_aa: CATSKGSSSYNEQFF
clone_size: .
v_call: TRBV15
j_call: TRBJ2-1
d_call: .
cdr3_length: 15

cdr3_nt: TGCAGTGCCCCAAGACAGGGGGCTGCTGGGGGCTACACCTTC
cdr3_aa: CSAPRQGAAGGYTF
clone_size: once
v_call: TRBV20-1
j_call: TRBJ1-2
d_call: TRBD1
cdr3_length: 14

cdr3_nt: TGTGCCAGCAGCGTAGATGCATCCTCTGGAAACACCATATATTTT
cdr3_aa: CASSVDASSGNTIYF
clone_size: once
v_call: TRBV9
j_call: TRBJ1-3
d_call: .
cdr3_length: 15

cdr3_nt: TGTGCCAGCAGCGTCCCGAGCGGGGGAACCTACAATGAGCAGTTCTTC
cdr3_aa: CASSVPSGGTYNEQFF
clone_size: many
v_call: TRBV9
j_call: TRBJ2-1
d_call: TRBD2
cdr3_length: 16

cdr3_nt: TGCAGTGCTGGACAGGGCGGGACTGAAGCTTTCTTT
cdr3_aa: CSAGQGGTEAFF
clone_size: few
v_call: TRBV20-1
j_call: TRBJ1-1
d_call: TRBD1
cdr3_length: 12

cdr3_nt: TGCGCCAGCAGCTTGTCTGCGGGGATGAACACCGGGGAGCTGTTTTTT
cdr3_aa: CASSLSAGMNTGELFF
clone_size: many
v_call: TRBV5-1
j_call: TRBJ2-2
d_call: .
cdr3_length: 16

cdr3_nt: TGCAGCGTTGAGCGGGGACAGGGAGGTTGGACAGATACGCAGTATTTT
cdr3_aa: CSVERGQGGWTDTQYF
clone_size: .
v_call: TRBV29-1
j_call: TRBJ2-3
d_call: TRBD1
cdr3_length: 16

cdr3_nt: TGTGCCAGCAGCGTAGGGGGGACCCAGGGCGCTCCGTCAACTAATGAAAAACTGTTTTTT
cdr3_aa: CASSVGGTQGAPSTNEKLFF
clone_size: many
v_call: TRBV9
j_call: TRBJ1-4
d_call: .
cdr3_length: 20

cdr3_nt: TGTGCCATCAGCAGCAACACTGAAGCTTTCTTT
cdr3_aa: CAISSNTEAFF
clone_size: .
v_call: TRBV10-3
j_call: TRBJ1-1
d_call: .
cdr3_length: 11

cdr3_nt: TGTGCCAGCAGGGACGTAGCGGGAGTCATGGAGCAGTTCTTC
cdr3_aa: CASRDVAGVMEQFF
clone_size: .
v_call: TRBV2
j_call: TRBJ2-1
d_call: TRBD2
cdr3_length: 14

cdr3_nt: TGTGCCAGCAGCGTACAGGGACTAGCGGGCAATGAGCAGTTCTTC
cdr3_aa: CASSVQGLAGNEQFF
clone_size: .
v_call: TRBV9
j_call: TRBJ2-1
d_call: TRBD2
cdr3_length: 15

cdr3_nt: TGTGCCAGCAGCCAAGATCGCGGGGGAACCGAAAAACTGTTTTTT
cdr3_aa: CASSQDRGGTEKLFF
clone_size: .
v_call: TRBV14
j_call: TRBJ1-4
d_call: .
cdr3_length: 15

cdr3_nt: TGCAGTGCTAGCGGGGGTTCCTACGAGCAGTACTTC
cdr3_aa: CSASGGSYEQYF
clone_size: .
v_call: TRBV20-1
j_call: TRBJ2-7
d_call: .
cdr3_length: 12

cdr3_nt: TGTGCCGGTAGTATAACGGCGGGGCCCTCAGATACGCAGTATTTT
cdr3_aa: CAGSITAGPSDTQYF
clone_size: .
v_call: TRBV19
j_call: TRBJ2-3
d_call: .
cdr3_length: 15

cdr3_nt: TGCGCCAGCAGTCAGGTGAACACTGAAGCTTTCTTT
cdr3_aa: CASSQVNTEAFF
clone_size: .
v_call: TRBV10-2
j_call: TRBJ1-1
d_call: .
cdr3_length: 12

cdr3_nt: TGTGCCAGCAGTTCTTCCGGGACAGTTTACGAGCAGTACTTC
cdr3_aa: CASSSSGTVYEQYF
clone_size: many
v_call: TRBV28
j_call: TRBJ2-7
d_call: TRBD1
cdr3_length: 14

cdr3_nt: TGTGCCAGCAGTATGGGACAGGGAGAAGGCTACACCTTC
cdr3_aa: CASSMGQGEGYTF
clone_size: many
v_call: TRBV6-1
j_call: TRBJ1-2
d_call: TRBD1
cdr3_length: 13

cdr3_nt: TGTGCCAGCAGTCAGTCTAGCGGTACCACAGATACGCAGTATTTT
cdr3_aa: CASSQSSGTTDTQYF
clone_size: many
v_call: TRBV2
j_call: TRBJ2-3
d_call: TRBD2
cdr3_length: 15

cdr3_nt: TGTGCCAGCAGCTTTGGGACGGGGAACACCGGGGAGCTGTTTTTT
cdr3_aa: CASSFGTGNTGELFF
clone_size: many
v_call: TRBV5-6
j_call: TRBJ2-2
d_call: .
cdr3_length: 15

cdr3_nt: TGTGCCAGCAGCTTAGTCGCTATCACAGATACGCAGTATTTT
cdr3_aa: CASSLVAITDTQYF
clone_size: .
v_call: TRBV7-9
j_call: TRBJ2-3
d_call: .
cdr3_length: 14

cdr3_nt: TGTGCCAGCAGCGACCAGGCTCAGGTGAACACTGAAGCTTTCTTT
cdr3_aa: CASSDQAQVNTEAFF
clone_size: .
v_call: TRBV9
j_call: TRBJ1-1
d_call: .
cdr3_length: 15

cdr3_nt: TGTGCCAGCAGTCACGGGGCCTACGAGCAGTACTTC
cdr3_aa: CASSHGAYEQYF
clone_size: .
v_call: TRBV6-1
j_call: TRBJ2-7
d_call: .
cdr3_length: 12

cdr3_nt: TGCAGTGCTAAAGAGTTAAGCAATCAGCCCCAGCATTTT
cdr3_aa: CSAKELSNQPQHF
clone_size: once
v_call: TRBV20-1
j_call: TRBJ1-5
d_call: .
cdr3_length: 13

cdr3_nt: TGTGCCAGCAGTTTTGGACAGGGGGAAAGCTATGGCTACACCTTC
cdr3_aa: CASSFGQGESYGYTF
clone_size: .
v_call: TRBV12-3/TRBV12-4
j_call: TRBJ1-2
d_call: TRBD1
cdr3_length: 15

cdr3_nt: TGTGCCAGCAGCCAAGATCCGCACTCCTACGAGCAGTACTTC
cdr3_aa: CASSQDPHSYEQYF
clone_size: few
v_call: TRBV3-1
j_call: TRBJ2-7
d_call: .
cdr3_length: 14

cdr3_nt: TGTGCCAGCTCACCCCCAGGGGACACTGAAGCTTTCTTT
cdr3_aa: CASSPPGDTEAFF
clone_size: few
v_call: TRBV18
j_call: TRBJ1-1
d_call: .
cdr3_length: 13

cdr3_nt: TGTGCCAGCAGGGCCGGGGGGTTCTCCTACGAGCAGTACTTC
cdr3_aa: CASRAGGFSYEQYF
clone_size: few
v_call: TRBV13
j_call: TRBJ2-7
d_call: TRBD2
cdr3_length: 14

cdr3_nt: TGTGCCATCAGCGTCGACAGGGACACTGAAGCTTTCTTT
cdr3_aa: CAISVDRDTEAFF
clone_size: .
v_call: TRBV10-3
j_call: TRBJ1-1
d_call: TRBD1
cdr3_length: 13

cdr3_nt: TGTGCCGCCGGGACTAGCGGGGTCACAGATACGCAGTATTTT
cdr3_aa: CAAGTSGVTDTQYF
clone_size: .
v_call: TRBV10-3
j_call: TRBJ2-3
d_call: TRBD2
cdr3_length: 14

cdr3_nt: TGTGCCAGCAGCCAGGGCCCCGGGACAGGGTTATCCTACGAGCAGTACTTC
cdr3_aa: CASSQGPGTGLSYEQYF
clone_size: many
v_call: TRBV4-2
j_call: TRBJ2-7
d_call: TRBD1
cdr3_length: 17

cdr3_nt: TGTGCCAGCAGCGCCCGACAGGGGTGGGAAGAGACCCAGTACTTC
cdr3_aa: CASSARQGWEETQYF
clone_size: .
v_call: TRBV7-3
j_call: TRBJ2-5
d_call: TRBD1
cdr3_length: 15

cdr3_nt: TGTGCCAGCTGGGGTCCAGGGAACTACGAGCAGTACTTC
cdr3_aa: CASWGPGNYEQYF
clone_size: .
v_call: TRBV7-8
j_call: TRBJ2-7
d_call: .
cdr3_length: 13

cdr3_nt: TGTGCCAGCAGGGGACAGGGAGTTAACTATGGCTACACCTTC
cdr3_aa: CASRGQGVNYGYTF
clone_size: many
v_call: TRBV6-6
j_call: TRBJ1-2
d_call: TRBD1
cdr3_length: 14

cdr3_nt: TGCAGTGCTAACCCGGTGGGAACTAATGAAAAACTGTTTTTT
cdr3_aa: CSANPVGTNEKLFF
clone_size: once
v_call: TRBV20-1
j_call: TRBJ1-4
d_call: .
cdr3_length: 14

cdr3_nt: TGCAGCGTACAGAGACAGGCCGCGGCAGAGACCCAGTACTTC
cdr3_aa: CSVQRQAAAETQYF
clone_size: many
v_call: TRBV29-1
j_call: TRBJ2-5
d_call: .
cdr3_length: 14

cdr3_nt: TGCGCCAGCAGACGGATCTCCAAGGGGGACCGTAACTATGGCTACACCTTC
cdr3_aa: CASRRISKGDRNYGYTF
clone_size: .
v_call: TRBV10-1
j_call: TRBJ1-2
d_call: .
cdr3_length: 17

cdr3_nt: TGTGCCAGTAGACCCGGCGGACAGGGGTACTATGGCTACACCTTC
cdr3_aa: CASRPGGQGYYGYTF
clone_size: .
v_call: TRBV19
j_call: TRBJ1-2
d_call: TRBD1
cdr3_length: 15

cdr3_nt: TGTGCCAGCAGCCAAGCGCCGGTGGGCTATGGCTACACCTTC
cdr3_aa: CASSQAPVGYGYTF
clone_size: many
v_call: TRBV14
j_call: TRBJ1-2
d_call: .
cdr3_length: 14

cdr3_nt: TGCAGCGTTCCCTCCGGAGATACGCAGTATTTT
cdr3_aa: CSVPSGDTQYF
clone_size: .
v_call: TRBV29-1
j_call: TRBJ2-3
d_call: .
cdr3_length: 11

cdr3_nt: TGTGCCAGCAGCGTAGCCCCGAATTCGGATACGCAGTATTTT
cdr3_aa: CASSVAPNSDTQYF
clone_size: .
v_call: TRBV9
j_call: TRBJ2-3
d_call: .
cdr3_length: 14

cdr3_nt: TGTGCCAGTAGTATGCGGCAGGGGGCCAGGTCCTACAATGAGCAGTTCTTC
cdr3_aa: CASSMRQGARSYNEQFF
clone_size: .
v_call: TRBV19
j_call: TRBJ2-1
d_call: TRBD1
cdr3_length: 17

cdr3_nt: TGTGCCAGCTCACCCAGGAGTGTAGAGACCCAGTACTTC
cdr3_aa: CASSPRSVETQYF
clone_size: many
v_call: TRBV18
j_call: TRBJ2-5
d_call: .
cdr3_length: 13